This TCR beta chain was profiled in a study of blood T cell repertoires in COVID-19 (dated by TCRdb to the early 2020s). Concerning the study at large: Samples from collaborators originated in the United States, Italy and Spain and spanned both the acute and convalescent phases of COVID-19. The samples were drawn from two sources: the first 160 participants of the ongoing ImmuneRACE study, and 1,000 to 1,500 subjects contributed by 6 global collaborators. The sample metadata nearly always contained a de-identified subject ID, COVID-19 status, age in years and sex. Where available, HLA class I and class II types were obtained from metadata supplied by the sample provider rather than from assay-based typing. The repertoires were made available in a free public database intended to serve as a resource for research on the immune response to SARS-CoV-2. The dataset comprised deeply sampled blood TCRbeta repertoires from subjects exposed to, actively infected with, or recovered from COVID-19. The material from the prospective study consisted of cDNA or gDNA derived from T cells, B-cell-depleted T cells, or PBMCs. Summary of the overall study and its limitations: How much clinical and demographic metadata was included differed by source and by participant, and the metadata was provided uncurated.

Whole blood was collected in K2EDTA tubes by collaborating institutions according to the institutions' own protocols. For TCRbeta analysis, collaborator samples were shipped as frozen whole blood, as isolated PBMCs, or as DNA extracted from either sample type. This clone was observed a handful of times. Its binding antigen is unknown. Within one base of it there is no much larger clone, and no base qualities were kept. TCRbeta CDR3 regions were amplified from genomic DNA using the immunoSEQ Assay, a bias-controlled multiplex PCR. On the study's bioinformatics: Within the assay, amplification of reference gene primers was used to estimate how many nucleated cells each sample contained. To quantify the absolute abundance of each unique TCRbeta CDR3 rearrangement, sequence reads were collapsed and filtered. For each sample, productive Simpson clonality was calculated by taking the square root of Simpson's diversity index across productive rearrangements. This is the immuneACCESS table as TCRdb keeps it, with only in-frame sequences that have V and J called. A part of the clones is gone; compared with another copy, unresolved V genes explain less than half, and the rest is unexplained. Clone size and the V and J calls come from that table; the DNA yielded D and trimming. The sample yields approximately 300,000 clones; roughly nine tenths were counted once. More than 2% of the sample comes from the top ten.

Taken from the germline V gene (reference sequence), the CDR1 and CDR2 loops are SSHAT and FNYEAQ. V sheds 5 bases and J sheds 2 bases, leaving 12 bases between their ends. Taken from cysteine to phenylalanine, the CDR3 has 14 residues. Just CDR3 DNA is preserved here, 42 bases in frame from base 1. This chain joins TRBV7-7 to TRBJ2-5; a weak D assignment points to TRBD2 (5 bases agree). The TCR originated in a man aged 18-30 years with active or convalescent COVID-19. Input material: peripheral blood. The sequenced DNA is TGTGCCAGCAGCCCCACTAGACTGCAAGAGACCCAGTACTTC. Translated, it gives CASSPTRLQETQYF.